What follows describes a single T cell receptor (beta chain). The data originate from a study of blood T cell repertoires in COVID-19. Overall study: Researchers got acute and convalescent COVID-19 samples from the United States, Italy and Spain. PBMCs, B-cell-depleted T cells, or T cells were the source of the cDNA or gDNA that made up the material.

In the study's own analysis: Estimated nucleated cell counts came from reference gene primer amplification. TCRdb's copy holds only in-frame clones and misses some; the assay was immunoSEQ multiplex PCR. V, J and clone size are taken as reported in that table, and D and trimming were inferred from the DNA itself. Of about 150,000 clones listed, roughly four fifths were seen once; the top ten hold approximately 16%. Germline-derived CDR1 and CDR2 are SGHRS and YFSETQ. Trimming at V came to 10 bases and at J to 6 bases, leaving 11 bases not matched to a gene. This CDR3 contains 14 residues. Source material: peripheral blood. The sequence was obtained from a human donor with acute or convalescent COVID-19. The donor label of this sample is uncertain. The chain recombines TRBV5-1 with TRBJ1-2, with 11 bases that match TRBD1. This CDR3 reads CAASSLGQGDGYTF. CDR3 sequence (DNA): TGCGCCGCCAGCAGCTTGGGACAGGGGGATGGCTACACCTTC.